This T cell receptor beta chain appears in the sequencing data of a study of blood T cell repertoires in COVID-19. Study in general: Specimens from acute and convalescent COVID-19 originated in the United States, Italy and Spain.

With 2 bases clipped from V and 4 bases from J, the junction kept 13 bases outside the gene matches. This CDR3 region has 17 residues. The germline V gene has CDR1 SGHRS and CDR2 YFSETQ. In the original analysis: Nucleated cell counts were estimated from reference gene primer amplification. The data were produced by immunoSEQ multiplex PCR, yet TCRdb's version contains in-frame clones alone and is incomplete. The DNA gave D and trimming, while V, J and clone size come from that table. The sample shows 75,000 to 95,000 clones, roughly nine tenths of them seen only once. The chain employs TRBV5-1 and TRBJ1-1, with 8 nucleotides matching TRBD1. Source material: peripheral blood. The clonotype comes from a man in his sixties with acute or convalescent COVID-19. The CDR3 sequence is CASSFWTGTDRSTEAFF. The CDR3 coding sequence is TGCGCCAGCAGCTTCTGGACAGGGACCGACAGAAGCACTGAAGCTTTCTTT. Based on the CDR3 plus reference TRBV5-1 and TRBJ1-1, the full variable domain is KAGVTQTPRYLIKTRGQQVTLSCSPISGHRSVSWYQQTPGQGLQFLFEYFSETQRNKGNFPGRFSGRQFSNSRSEMNVSTLELGDSALYLCASSFWTGTDRSTEAFFGQGTRLTVV.